Presented here are 11 T cell receptor beta chains from one specimen sequenced in a study of graft-versus-host responses after intestinal transplantation. Antigens for these TCRs are unknown. The method was immunoSEQ multiplex PCR; TCRdb's version includes in-frame clones alone and lacks a portion of them. In the table there are roughly 93,000 clones, roughly 90% of which are singletons. Here the sequenced sample was unstimulated CD8+ T cells sorted from spleen or lymph node cells, taken before transplant. All receptors come from a human donor who was the organ donor for an intestinal transplant.

The chain uses TRBV12-5 and TRBJ2-7, with D perhaps matching TRBD2 (5 bases). V was cut by 9 bases and J by 2 bases, with 11 bases left in between. Germline CDR1 LGHNT, CDR2 FRNRAP. The CDR3 covers 12 residues. The CDR3 sequence is CASRELTYEQYF. The CDR3 DNA is TGTGCTAGCCGGGAACTAACCTACGAGCAGTACTTC.

This chain uses TRBV19 with TRBJ2-1, with 14 bases identical to TRBD2. Trimming at V came to 3 bases and at J to 10 bases, leaving 5 bases not matched to a gene. Looked up from germline, CDR1 is LNHDA and CDR2 is SQIVND (reference sequence). CDR3 length equals 15 residues. The CDR3 DNA is TGTGCCAGTAGTATGACTAGCGGGGGGGCTGGAGAGCAGTTCTTC. Protein: CASSMTSGGAGEQFF.

In DNA form, the CDR3 reads TGTGCCAGCAGTTCCATGCCGGACAGGGCCAACTATGGCTACACCTTC. Amino acids: CASSSMPDRANYGYTF. The chain is built from TRBV6-5 and TRBJ1-2; 8 nucleotides agree with TRBD1. V gave up 4 bases and J gave up 2 bases; unmatched junction bases: 9. The germline CDR1 and CDR2 sequences are MNHEY and SVGAGI. The CDR3 has 16 amino acids.

This sequence joins TRBV27 and TRBJ2-1; no clear D. The CDR3 covers 13 residues. CDR1 and CDR2 from the germline V gene are MNHEY and SMNVEV (reference sequence). Trimming shortened V by 3 bases and J by 7 bases, and 10 bases separated the two germline ends. The CDR3 loop reads CASSFSGVNEQFF. The CDR3 DNA reads TGTGCCAGCAGTTTTAGTGGAGTGAATGAGCAGTTCTTC.

The rearrangement links TRBV5-4 to TRBJ2-5, with no clear D. Germline V gene lookup returns CDR1 SGHNT and CDR2 YYREEE (reference sequence). The CDR3 covers 15 residues. V lost 0 bases to trimming and J lost 3 bases, with 12 bases between them. CDR3: CASSLGPGNEETQYF. Written as DNA, the CDR3 is TGTGCCAGCAGCTTGGGTCCGGGTAATGAAGAGACCCAGTACTTC.

The chain uses TRBV7-9 and TRBJ2-7, with D possibly being TRBD1 (5 bases). Trimming removed 1 base from V and 5 bases from J, with 9 bases in between. This CDR3 is built from 13 residues. Germline lookup yields CDR1 SEHNR and CDR2 FQNEAQ (reference sequence). CDR3: CASSLGGRHEQYF. Here the CDR3 DNA reads TGTGCCAGCAGCTTAGGGGGCCGACACGAGCAGTACTTC.

V gene TRBV15 combines with J gene TRBJ2-1; D remains unclear. V dropped 0 bases and J dropped 0 bases, with 12 bases sitting between them. Germline V gene sequence: CDR1 LNHNV, CDR2 YYDKDF (reference sequence). This CDR3 has 17 amino acids. The CDR3 region is CATSREVTRSSYNEQFF. In nucleotides, the CDR3 is TGTGCCACCAGCAGAGAGGTCACAAGAAGCTCCTACAATGAGCAGTTCTTC.

This chain uses TRBV4-1 with TRBJ2-2, with TRBD2 matching over 10 bases. In germline, CDR1 is MGHRA, CDR2 YSYEKL. The V and J ends lost 4 bases and 2 bases, in that order; junction bases with no gene match: 4. The CDR3 is 16 residues long. The CDR3 protein is CASSRLAGANTGELFF. In DNA, the CDR3 is TGCGCCAGCAGCCGGCTAGCGGGGGCAAACACCGGGGAGCTGTTTTTT.

The DNA for the CDR3 is TGTGCCAGCAGAGAAATCCGGGACAGGACCTACGAGCAGTACTTC. Translating it yields CASREIRDRTYEQYF. V gene TRBV6-1 combines with J gene TRBJ2-7; 8 bases fit TRBD1. Looked up from germline, CDR1 is MNHNS and CDR2 is SASEGT. The J segment lost 2 bases and the V segment lost 6 bases, leaving 9 bases of the junction unmatched. The length of the CDR3 is 15 residues.

V gene TRBV7-9 combines with J gene TRBJ2-7; D ambiguous. The V end was cut by 5 bases, the J end by 2 bases, with 13 bases between. The germline V gene encodes CDR1 SEHNR and CDR2 FQNEAQ (reference sequence). The CDR3 has 14 amino acids. The CDR3 reads CASSLQTYPYEQYF. The DNA of the CDR3 is TGTGCCAGCAGCCTTCAGACATACCCCTACGAGCAGTACTTC.

This clone was found once. This rearrangement joins TRBV5-1 to TRBJ2-2; D is possibly TRBD1 (6 bases). Trimming cost V 6 bases and J 7 bases, with 28 bases left between them. The germline V gene encodes CDR1 SGHRS and CDR2 YFSETQ. This CDR3 has 18 residues. The DNA for the CDR3 is TGCGCCAGCATGAGGGACAAGCATCGGCGAACACCCGGCGGGGAGCTGTTTTTT. Translation gives CASMRDKHRRTPGGELFF.